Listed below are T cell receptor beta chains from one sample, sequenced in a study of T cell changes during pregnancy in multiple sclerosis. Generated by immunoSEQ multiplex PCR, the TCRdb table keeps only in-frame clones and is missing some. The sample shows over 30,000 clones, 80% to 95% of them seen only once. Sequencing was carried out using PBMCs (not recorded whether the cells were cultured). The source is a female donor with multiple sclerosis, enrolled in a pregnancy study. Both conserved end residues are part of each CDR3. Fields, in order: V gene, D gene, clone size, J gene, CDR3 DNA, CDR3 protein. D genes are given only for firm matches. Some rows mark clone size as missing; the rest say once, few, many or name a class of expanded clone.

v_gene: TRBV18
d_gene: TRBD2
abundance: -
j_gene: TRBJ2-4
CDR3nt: TGTGCCAGCTCACCGTGGACTAGCGCTGACATAAACATTCAGTACTTC
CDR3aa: CASSPWTSADINIQYF

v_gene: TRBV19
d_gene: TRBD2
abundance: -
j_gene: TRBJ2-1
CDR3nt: TGTGCCAGTAGTATAGTTAGCGGGAGGGGGTATGAGCAGTTCTTC
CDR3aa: CASSIVSGRGYEQFF

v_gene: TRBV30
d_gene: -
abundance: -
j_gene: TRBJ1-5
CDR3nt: TGTGCCTGGAGTAAATTCGGTCAGCCCCAGCATTTT
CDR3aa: CAWSKFGQPQHF

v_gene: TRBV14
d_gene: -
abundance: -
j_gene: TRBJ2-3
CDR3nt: TGTGCCAGCAGCCATATACAGATCCTCACAGATACGCAGTATTTT
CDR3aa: CASSHIQILTDTQYF

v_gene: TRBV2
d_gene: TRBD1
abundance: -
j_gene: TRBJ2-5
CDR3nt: TGTGCCAGCAGTGGGGACAGGGGGCAAGAGACCCAGTACTTC
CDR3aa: CASSGDRGQETQYF

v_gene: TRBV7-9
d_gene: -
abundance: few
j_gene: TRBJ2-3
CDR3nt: TGTGCCAGCAGCCCAGGCCCAGGGGGGGGCACAGATACGCAGTATTTT
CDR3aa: CASSPGPGGGTDTQYF

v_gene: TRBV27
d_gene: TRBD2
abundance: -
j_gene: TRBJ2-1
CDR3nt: TGTGCCAGCAGTTTATACGGGGACAACCTAGGACTAGCGGGAGGTAATGAGCAGTTCTTC
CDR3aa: CASSLYGDNLGLAGGNEQFF

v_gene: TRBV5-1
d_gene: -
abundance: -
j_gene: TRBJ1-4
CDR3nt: TGCGCCAGCAGCCAAGATCTTAATGAAAAACTGTTTTTT
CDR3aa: CASSQDLNEKLFF

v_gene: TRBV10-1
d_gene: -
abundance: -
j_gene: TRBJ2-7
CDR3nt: TGCGCCAGCAGTACGGGGGAGGATCCACGGGAGCAGTACTTC
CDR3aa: CASSTGEDPREQYF

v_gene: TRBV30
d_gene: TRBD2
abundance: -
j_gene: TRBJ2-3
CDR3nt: TGTGCCTGGAGTTCCCTAGCGGGAGGGGCAGATACGCAGTATTTT
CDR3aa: CAWSSLAGGADTQYF

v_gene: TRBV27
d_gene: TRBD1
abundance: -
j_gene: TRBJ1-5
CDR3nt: TGTGCCAGCAGTCCGACAGGGACGGGATCGCCCCAGCATTTT
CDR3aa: CASSPTGTGSPQHF

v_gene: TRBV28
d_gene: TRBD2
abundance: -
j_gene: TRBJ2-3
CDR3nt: TGTGCCAGCAGTCCCGGGACTAGCGGGTACACAGATACGCAGTATTTT
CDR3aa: CASSPGTSGYTDTQYF

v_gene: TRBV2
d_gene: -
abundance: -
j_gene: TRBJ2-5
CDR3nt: TGTGCCAGCACCGGACGACTCCTCCAAGAGACCCAGTACTTC
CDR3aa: CASTGRLLQETQYF

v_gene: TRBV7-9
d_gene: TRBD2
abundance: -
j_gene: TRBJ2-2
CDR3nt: TGTGCCAGCAGCTTATCTCCTACGGGAGGGCCTGGCGGGGAGCTGTTTTTT
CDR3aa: CASSLSPTGGPGGELFF

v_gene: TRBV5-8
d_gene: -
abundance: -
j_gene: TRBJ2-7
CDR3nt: TGTGCCAGCAGCCGATCTACAGGGTTCTACGAGCAGTACTTC
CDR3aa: CASSRSTGFYEQYF

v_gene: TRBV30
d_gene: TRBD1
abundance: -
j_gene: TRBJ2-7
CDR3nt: TGTGCCTGGAGTAGGGACAGGGTCGAGCAGTACTTC
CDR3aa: CAWSRDRVEQYF

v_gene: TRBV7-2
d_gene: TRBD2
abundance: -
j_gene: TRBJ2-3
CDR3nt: TGTGCCAGCAGCCGGACAAGGACTAGCGGAACAGATACGCAGTATTTT
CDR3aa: CASSRTRTSGTDTQYF

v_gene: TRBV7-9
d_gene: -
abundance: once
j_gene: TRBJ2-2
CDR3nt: TGTGCCAGCAGCTTAGCGCTCCTCGGGGAGCTGTTTTTT
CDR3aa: CASSLALLGELFF

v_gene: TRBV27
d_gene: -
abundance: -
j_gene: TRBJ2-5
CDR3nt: TGTGCCAGCAGTTACGTGGGGGGAGAGGAGACCCAGTACTTC
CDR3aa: CASSYVGGEETQYF

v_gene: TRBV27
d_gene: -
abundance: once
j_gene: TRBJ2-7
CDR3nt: TGTGCCAGCAGTCTCCGGGATGGGTACTACGAGCAGTACTTC
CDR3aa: CASSLRDGYYEQYF

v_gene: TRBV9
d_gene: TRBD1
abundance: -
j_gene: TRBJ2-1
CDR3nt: TGTGCCAGCAGCGTAGCAGTCCGGGACAGGGTGTACAATGAGCAGTTCTTC
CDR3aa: CASSVAVRDRVYNEQFF

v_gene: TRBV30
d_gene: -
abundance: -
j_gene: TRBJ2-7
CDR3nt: TGTGCCTGGAGTGAGGGTCAGCTAGAGCAGTACTTC
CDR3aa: CAWSEGQLEQYF

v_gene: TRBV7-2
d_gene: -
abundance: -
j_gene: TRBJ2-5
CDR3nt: TGTGCCAGCAGCTTAGGTCTGGCGACAGAGACCCAGTACTTC
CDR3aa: CASSLGLATETQYF

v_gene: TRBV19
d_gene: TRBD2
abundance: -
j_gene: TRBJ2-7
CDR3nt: TGTGCCAGTAGTCTCGAAGGCGGGAGGGCCGTCAACGAGCAGTACTTC
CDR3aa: CASSLEGGRAVNEQYF

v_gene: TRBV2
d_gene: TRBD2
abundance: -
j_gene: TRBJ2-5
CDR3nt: TGTGCCAGCACTAAGGAGTCAGGACTAGCGAGTCAAGAGACCCAGTACTTC
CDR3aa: CASTKESGLASQETQYF

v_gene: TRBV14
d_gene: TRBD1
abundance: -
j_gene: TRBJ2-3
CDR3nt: TGTGCCAGCAGCCATTGGGACAGTTCTAGCACAGATACGCAGTATTTT
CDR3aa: CASSHWDSSSTDTQYF

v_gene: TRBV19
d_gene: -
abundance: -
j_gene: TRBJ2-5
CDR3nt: TGTGCCAGTAGCTCGGCAGACCAAGAGACCCAGTACTTC
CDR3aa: CASSSADQETQYF

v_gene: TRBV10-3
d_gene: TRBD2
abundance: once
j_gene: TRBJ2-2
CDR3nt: TGTGCCATCAGTCAGTATACCCAGGGACTAGCGGGAGATATAGGGGAGCTGTTTTTT
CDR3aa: CAISQYTQGLAGDIGELFF

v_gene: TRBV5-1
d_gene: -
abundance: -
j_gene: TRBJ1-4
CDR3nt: TGCGCCAGCAGCGGCTACTGGACGGGCCGTAATGAAAAACTGTTTTTT
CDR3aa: CASSGYWTGRNEKLFF

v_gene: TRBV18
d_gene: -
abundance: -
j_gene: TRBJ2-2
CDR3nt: TGTGCCAGCTCACCACCTAGCGGGGAGCTGTTTTTT
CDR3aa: CASSPPSGELFF

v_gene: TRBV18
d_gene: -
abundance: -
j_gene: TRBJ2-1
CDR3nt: TGTGCCAGCTCACCACTAACTAGCTCCTACAATGAGCAGTTCTTC
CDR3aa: CASSPLTSSYNEQFF

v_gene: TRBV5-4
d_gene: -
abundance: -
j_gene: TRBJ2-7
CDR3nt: TGTGCCAGCCGGGGGAATAGCTACGAGCAGTACTTC
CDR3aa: CASRGNSYEQYF

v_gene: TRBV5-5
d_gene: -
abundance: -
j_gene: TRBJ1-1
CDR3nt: TGTGCCAGCAGCTCGGGAAACACAGGGAACACTGAAGCTTTCTTT
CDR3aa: CASSSGNTGNTEAFF

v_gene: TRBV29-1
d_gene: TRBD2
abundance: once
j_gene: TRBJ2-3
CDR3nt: TGCAGCGTTGAAGCCCCCCAGGGACTAGCGGGAGTAAAGGGTACAGATACGCAGTATTTT
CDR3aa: CSVEAPQGLAGVKGTDTQYF

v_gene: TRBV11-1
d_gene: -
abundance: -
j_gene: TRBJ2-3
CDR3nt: TGTGCCAGCAGCCCCAAGGGAGATACGCAGTATTTT
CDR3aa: CASSPKGDTQYF

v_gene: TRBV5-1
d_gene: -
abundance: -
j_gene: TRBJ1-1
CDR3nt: TGCGCCAGCAGCTTGAATCGGGATACTGAAGCTTTCTTT
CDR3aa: CASSLNRDTEAFF

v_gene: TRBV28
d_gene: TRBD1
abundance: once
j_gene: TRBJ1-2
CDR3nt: TGTGCCAGCACCGGGACAGAACGAAAAGGCTACACCTTC
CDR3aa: CASTGTERKGYTF

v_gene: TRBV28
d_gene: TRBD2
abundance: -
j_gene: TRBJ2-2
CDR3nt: TGTGCCAGCAGTTTAGATCCCAGTACGCTAGCGGGAGTCACCGGGGAGCTGTTTTTT
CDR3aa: CASSLDPSTLAGVTGELFF

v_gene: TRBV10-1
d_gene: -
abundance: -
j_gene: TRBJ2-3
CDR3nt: TGCGCCAGCAGTGAGTCCGTGGCGATGGGAGATACGCAGTATTTT
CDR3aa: CASSESVAMGDTQYF

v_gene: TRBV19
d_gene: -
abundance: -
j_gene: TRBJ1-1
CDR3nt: TGTGCCAGTAGTATAGGTCTCACTGAAGCTTTCTTT
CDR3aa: CASSIGLTEAFF

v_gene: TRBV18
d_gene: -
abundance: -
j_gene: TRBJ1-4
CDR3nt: TGTGCCAGCTCAACGGGACCTAATGAAAAACTGTTTTTT
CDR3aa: CASSTGPNEKLFF

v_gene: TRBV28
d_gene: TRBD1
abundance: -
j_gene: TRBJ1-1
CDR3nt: TGTGCCAGTCCCCCGGGACAGGGGGCTTGGACTGAAGCTTTCTTT
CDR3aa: CASPPGQGAWTEAFF

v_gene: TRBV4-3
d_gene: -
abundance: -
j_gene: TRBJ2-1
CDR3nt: TGCGCCAGCAGCCAAGGGCGTAATGAGCAGTTCTTC
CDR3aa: CASSQGRNEQFF